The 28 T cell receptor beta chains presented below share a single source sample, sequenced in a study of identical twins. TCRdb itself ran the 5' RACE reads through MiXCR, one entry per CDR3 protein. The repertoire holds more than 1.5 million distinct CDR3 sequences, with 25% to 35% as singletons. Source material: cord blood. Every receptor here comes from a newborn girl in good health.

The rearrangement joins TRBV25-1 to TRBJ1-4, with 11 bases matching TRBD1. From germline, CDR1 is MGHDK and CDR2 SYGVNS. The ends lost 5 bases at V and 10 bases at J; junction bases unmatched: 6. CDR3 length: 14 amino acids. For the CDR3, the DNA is TGTGCCAGCAGTATCCCGGGACAGGGGGGAAAACTGTTTTTT. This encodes CASSIPGQGGKLFF.

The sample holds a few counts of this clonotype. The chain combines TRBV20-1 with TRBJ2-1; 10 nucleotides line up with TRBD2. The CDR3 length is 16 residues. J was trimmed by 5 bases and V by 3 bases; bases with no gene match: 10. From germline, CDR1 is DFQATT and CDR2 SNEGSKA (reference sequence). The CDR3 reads CSARVPRLAGDNEQFF. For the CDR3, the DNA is TGCAGTGCTAGGGTTCCGAGGCTAGCGGGAGACAATGAGCAGTTCTTC.

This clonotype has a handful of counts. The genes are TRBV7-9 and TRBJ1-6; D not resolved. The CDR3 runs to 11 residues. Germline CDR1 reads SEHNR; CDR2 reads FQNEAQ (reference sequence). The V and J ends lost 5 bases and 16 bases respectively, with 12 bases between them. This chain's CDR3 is CASSRSVGLHF. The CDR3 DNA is TGTGCCAGCAGCCGCTCGGTTGGGCTCCACTTT.

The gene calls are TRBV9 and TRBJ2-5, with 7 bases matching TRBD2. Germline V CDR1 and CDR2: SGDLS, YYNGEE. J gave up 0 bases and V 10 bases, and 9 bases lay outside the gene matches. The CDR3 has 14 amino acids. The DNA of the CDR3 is TGTGCCGGCGGGGGAGGTCAGTACCAAGAGACCCAGTACTTC. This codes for CAGGGGQYQETQYF. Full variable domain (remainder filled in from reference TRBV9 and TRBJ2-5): DSGVTQTPKHLITATGQRVTLRCSPRSGDLSVYWYQQSLDQGLQFLIQYYNGEERAKGNILERFSAQQFPDLHSELNLSSLELGDSALYFCAGGGGQYQETQYFGPGTRLLVL.

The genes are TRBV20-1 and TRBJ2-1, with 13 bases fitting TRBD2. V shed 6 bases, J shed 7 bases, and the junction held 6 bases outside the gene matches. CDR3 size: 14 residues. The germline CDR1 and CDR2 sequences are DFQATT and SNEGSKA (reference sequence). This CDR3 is CSALGLAGDNEQFF. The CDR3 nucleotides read TGCAGTGCGTTAGGACTAGCGGGAGATAATGAGCAGTTCTTC.

The CDR3 bases are TGTGCCAGCAGTCGATACCCCGGGACAGGCTACGAGCAGTACTTC. This translates into CASSRYPGTGYEQYF. This chain uses TRBV27 with TRBJ2-7; 8 nucleotides agree with TRBD1. Germline-derived CDR1 and CDR2 are MNHEY and SMNVEV (reference sequence). Losses at the gene ends were 5 bases for V and 3 bases for J; bases not matched to a gene: 9. The CDR3 is made up of 15 amino acids.

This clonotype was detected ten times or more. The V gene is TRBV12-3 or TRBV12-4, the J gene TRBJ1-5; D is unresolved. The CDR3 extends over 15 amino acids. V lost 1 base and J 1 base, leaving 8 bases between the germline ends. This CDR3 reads CASSLGWISNQPQHF. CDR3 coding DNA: TGTGCCAGCAGTTTAGGGTGGATCAGCAATCAGCCCCAGCATTTT.

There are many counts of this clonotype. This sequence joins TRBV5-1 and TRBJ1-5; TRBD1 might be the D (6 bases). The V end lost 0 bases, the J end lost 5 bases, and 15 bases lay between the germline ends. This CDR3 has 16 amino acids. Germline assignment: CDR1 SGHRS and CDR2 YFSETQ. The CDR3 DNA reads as TGCGCCAGCAGCTTGGGAGGACAGCTAGGATATCAGCCCCAGCATTTT. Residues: CASSLGGQLGYQPQHF.

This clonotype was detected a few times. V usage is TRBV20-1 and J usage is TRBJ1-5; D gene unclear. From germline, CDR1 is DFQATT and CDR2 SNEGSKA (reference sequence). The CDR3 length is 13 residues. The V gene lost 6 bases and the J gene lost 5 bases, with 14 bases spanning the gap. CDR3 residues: CSATDLHHQPQHF. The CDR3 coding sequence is TGCAGTGCCACCGACTTACACCATCAGCCCCAGCATTTT.

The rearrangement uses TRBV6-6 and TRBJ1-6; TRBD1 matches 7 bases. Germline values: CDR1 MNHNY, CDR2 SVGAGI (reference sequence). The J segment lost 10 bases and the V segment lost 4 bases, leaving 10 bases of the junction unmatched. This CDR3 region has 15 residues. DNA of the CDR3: TGTGCCAGCAGTTGGAACTCAGGGGGGGACTCACCCCTCCACTTT. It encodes CASSWNSGGDSPLHF.

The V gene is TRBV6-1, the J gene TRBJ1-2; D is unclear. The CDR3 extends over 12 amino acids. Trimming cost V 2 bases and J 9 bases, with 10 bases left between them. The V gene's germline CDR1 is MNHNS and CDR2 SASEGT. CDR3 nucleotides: TGTGCCAGCAGTGAATTGTCGGGTAGCTACACCTTC. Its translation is CASSELSGSYTF.

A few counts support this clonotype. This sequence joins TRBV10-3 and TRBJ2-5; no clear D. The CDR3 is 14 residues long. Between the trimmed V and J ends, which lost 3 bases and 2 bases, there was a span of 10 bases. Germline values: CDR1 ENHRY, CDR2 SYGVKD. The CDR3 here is CAISEQRNQETQYF. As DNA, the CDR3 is TGTGCCATCAGTGAACAGAGGAATCAAGAGACCCAGTACTTC.

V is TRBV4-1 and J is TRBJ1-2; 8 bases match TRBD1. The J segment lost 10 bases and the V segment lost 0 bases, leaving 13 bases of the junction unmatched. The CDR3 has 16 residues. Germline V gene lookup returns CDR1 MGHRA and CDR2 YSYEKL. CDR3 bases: TGCGCCAGCAGCCAAGAAGTGTGGCAGGGGGCCCATGACTACACCTTC. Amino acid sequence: CASSQEVWQGAHDYTF.

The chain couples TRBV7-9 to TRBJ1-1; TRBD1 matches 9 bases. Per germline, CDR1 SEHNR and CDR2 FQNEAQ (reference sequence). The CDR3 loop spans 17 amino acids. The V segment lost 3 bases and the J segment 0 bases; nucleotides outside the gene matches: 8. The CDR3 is CASSLGYRGRVNTEAFF. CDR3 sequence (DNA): TGTGCCAGCAGCTTGGGATACAGGGGGCGCGTGAACACTGAAGCTTTCTTT.

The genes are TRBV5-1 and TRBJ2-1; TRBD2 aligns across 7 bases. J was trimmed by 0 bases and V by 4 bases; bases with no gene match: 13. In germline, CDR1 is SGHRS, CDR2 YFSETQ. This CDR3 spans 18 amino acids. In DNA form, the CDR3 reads TGCGCCAGCAGCCCAACTCTACGAACGGGAGGCTCCTACAATGAGCAGTTCTTC. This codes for CASSPTLRTGGSYNEQFF.

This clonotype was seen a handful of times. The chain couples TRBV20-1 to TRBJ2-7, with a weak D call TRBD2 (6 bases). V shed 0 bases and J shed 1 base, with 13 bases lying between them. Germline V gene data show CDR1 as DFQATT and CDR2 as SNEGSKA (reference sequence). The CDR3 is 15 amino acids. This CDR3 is CSARDLASVSYEQYF. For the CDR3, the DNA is TGCAGTGCTAGAGATCTGGCTAGCGTATCCTACGAGCAGTACTTC.

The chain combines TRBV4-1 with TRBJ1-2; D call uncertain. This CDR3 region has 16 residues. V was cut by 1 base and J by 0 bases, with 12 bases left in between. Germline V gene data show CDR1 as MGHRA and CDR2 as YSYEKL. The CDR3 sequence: CASSQGVQVTNYGYTF. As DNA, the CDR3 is TGCGCCAGCAGCCAAGGGGTTCAGGTCACTAACTATGGCTACACCTTC.

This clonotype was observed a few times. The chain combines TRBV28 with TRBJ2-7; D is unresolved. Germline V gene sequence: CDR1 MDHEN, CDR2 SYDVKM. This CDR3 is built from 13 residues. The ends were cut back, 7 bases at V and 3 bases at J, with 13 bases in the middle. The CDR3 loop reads CASTPGFLYEQYF. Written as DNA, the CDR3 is TGTGCCAGCACGCCCGGTTTTCTCTACGAGCAGTACTTC. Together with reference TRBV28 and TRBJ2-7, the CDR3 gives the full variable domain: DVKVTQSSRYLVKRTGEKVFLECVQDMDHENMFWYRQDPGLGLRLIYFSYDVKMKEKGDIPEGYSVSREKKERFSLILESASTNQTSMYLCASTPGFLYEQYFGPGTRLTVT.

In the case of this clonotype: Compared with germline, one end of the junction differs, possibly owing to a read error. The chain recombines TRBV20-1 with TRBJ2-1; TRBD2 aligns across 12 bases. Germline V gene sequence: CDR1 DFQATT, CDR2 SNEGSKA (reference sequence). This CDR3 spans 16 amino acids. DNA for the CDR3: TGCAGTGCTAGAGAGACTAGCGGGGGTACCTACAGTGAGCAGTTCTTC. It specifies CSARETSGGTYSEQFF.

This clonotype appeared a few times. This CDR3 reads CATSGTSGETQYF. CDR3 in DNA: TGTGCCACCAGCGGGACTAGCGGAGAGACCCAGTACTTC. V and J are TRBV24-1 and TRBJ2-5; TRBD2 matches 11 bases. Trimming took 7 bases from V and 4 from J; bases not matched to a gene: 1. Germline-derived CDR1 and CDR2 are KGHDR and SFDVKD. This CDR3 is 13 amino acids long.

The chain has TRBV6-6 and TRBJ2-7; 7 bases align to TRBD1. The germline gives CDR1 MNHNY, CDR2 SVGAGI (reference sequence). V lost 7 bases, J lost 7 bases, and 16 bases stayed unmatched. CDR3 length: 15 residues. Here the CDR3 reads CASTRGSGSYNEQYF. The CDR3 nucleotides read TGTGCCAGCACCAGGGGGAGCGGATCCTACAATGAGCAGTACTTC.

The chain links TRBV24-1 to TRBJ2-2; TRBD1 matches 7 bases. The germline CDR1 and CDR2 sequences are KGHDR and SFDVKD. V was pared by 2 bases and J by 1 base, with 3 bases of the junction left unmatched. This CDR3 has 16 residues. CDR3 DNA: TGTGCCACCAGTGATTGGAACAGGGGGAACACCGGGGAGCTGTTTTTT. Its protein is CATSDWNRGNTGELFF.

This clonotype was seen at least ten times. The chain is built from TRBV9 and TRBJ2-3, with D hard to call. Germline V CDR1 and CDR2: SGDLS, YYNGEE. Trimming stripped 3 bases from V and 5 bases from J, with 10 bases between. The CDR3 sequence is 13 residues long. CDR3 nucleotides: TGTGCCAGCAGCGGAGAGATCGGAGATACGCAGTATTTT. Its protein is CASSGEIGDTQYF.

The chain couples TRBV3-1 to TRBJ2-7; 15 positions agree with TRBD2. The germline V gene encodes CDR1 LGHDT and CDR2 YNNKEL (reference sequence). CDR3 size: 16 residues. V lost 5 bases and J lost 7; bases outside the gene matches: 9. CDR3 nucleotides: TGTGCCAGCAGCTTCGGACTAGCGGGGGGGATCAATGAGCAGTACTTC. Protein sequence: CASSFGLAGGINEQYF.

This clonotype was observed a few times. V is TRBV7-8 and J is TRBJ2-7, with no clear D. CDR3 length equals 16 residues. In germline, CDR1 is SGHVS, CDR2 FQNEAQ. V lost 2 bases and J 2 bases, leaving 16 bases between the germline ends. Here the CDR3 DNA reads TGTGCCAGCAGCTTAATGGGCCAATTAGGGACCTACGAGCAGTACTTC. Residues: CASSLMGQLGTYEQYF.

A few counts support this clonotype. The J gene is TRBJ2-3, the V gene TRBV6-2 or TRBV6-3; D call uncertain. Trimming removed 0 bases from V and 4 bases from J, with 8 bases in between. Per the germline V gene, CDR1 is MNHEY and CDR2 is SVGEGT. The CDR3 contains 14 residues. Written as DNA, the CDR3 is TGTGCCAGCAGTTACTCGTGGACCGCAGATACGCAGTATTTT. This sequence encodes CASSYSWTADTQYF.

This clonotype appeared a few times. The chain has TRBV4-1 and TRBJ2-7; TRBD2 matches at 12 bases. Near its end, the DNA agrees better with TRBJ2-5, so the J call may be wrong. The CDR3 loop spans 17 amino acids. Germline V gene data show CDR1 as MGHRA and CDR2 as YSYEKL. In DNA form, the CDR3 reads TGCGCCAGCAGCCAAGACGGACTAGCGGGGTCCTATGGGACCCAGTACTTC. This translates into CASSQDGLAGSYGTQYF.

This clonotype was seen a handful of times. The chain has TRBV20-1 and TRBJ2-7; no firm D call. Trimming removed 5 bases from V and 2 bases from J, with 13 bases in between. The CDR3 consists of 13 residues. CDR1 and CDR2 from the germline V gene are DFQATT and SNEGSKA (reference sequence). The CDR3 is CSAQQTYTYEQYF. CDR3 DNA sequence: TGCAGTGCTCAGCAAACATACACCTACGAGCAGTACTTC.